This T cell receptor (beta chain) was sequenced for a study of T-cell reconstitution after alpha-beta-depleted transplantation in children. This clonotype was observed at least ten times. Its specificity is not known. Mismatch with germline at one junction end may stem from a read error. Findings and caveats of the study: T-cell numbers and diversity, one year after transplant, stemmed largely from T cells that were newly produced.

CDR1 is SGHRS, CDR2 YFSETQ, per germline. The CDR3 sequence is 13 residues long. Preparation of the TCRbeta library was carried out with unique molecular identifiers. From the PCR reads, TCRdb called clonotypes with MiXCR, one entry per CDR3 protein. The repertoire holds 700,000 to 950,000 distinct CDR3 sequences, under 20% seen once, with approximately 5% in the top ten. The material was PBMCs, mostly from graft donor cells, obtained 360 days after TCRalphabeta/CD19-depleted stem cell transplant. This receptor was obtained from a male patient between 10 and 17 years old who had a stem cell transplant for acute lymphoblastic leukemia, so the T cells may come from the graft donor. This chain joins TRBV5-1 and TRBJ2-7, with 7 nucleotides matching TRBD1. DNA of the CDR3: TGTGCCAGCAGCTATGGACAGGCCTACGAGCAGTACTTC. Encoded protein: CASSYGQAYEQYF.